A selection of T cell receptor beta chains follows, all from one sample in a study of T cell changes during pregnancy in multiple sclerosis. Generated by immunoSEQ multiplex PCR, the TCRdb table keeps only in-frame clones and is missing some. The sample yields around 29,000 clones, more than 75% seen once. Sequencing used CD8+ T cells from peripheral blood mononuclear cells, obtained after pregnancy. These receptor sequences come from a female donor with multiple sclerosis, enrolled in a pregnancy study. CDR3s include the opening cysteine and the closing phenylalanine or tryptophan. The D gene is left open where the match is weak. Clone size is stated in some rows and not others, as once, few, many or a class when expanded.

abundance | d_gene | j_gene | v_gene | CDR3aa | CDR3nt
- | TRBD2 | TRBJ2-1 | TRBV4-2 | CASAPGTSGINEQFF | TGTGCCAGCGCCCCCGGGACTAGCGGGATAAATGAGCAGTTCTTC
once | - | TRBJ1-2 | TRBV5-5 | CASSLVLNYGYTF | TGTGCCAGCAGCTTGGTCCTCAACTATGGCTACACCTTC
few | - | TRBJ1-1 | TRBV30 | CAWSHAGVDTEAFF | TGTGCCTGGAGCCACGCGGGGGTGGACACTGAAGCTTTCTTT
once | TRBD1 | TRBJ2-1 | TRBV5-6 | CASSFKGAAYNEQFF | TGTGCCAGCAGCTTCAAGGGGGCGGCCTACAATGAGCAGTTCTTC
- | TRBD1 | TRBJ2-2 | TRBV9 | CASSVRPQGATGELFF | TGTGCCAGCAGCGTAAGGCCACAGGGGGCGACCGGGGAGCTGTTTTTT
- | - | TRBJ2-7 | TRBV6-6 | CASSPPDSSRSYEQYF | TGTGCCAGCAGTCCCCCGGACAGTTCCCGTTCCTACGAGCAGTACTTC
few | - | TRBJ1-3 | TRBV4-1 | CASSQVGEAIYF | TGCGCCAGCAGCCAAGTTGGAGAAGCTATATATTTT
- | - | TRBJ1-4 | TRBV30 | CAWSVDLGREEKLFF | TGTGCCTGGAGTGTAGATCTAGGTAGGGAGGAAAAACTGTTTTTT
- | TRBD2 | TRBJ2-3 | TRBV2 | CASSPGSGPLWDTQYF | TGTGCCAGCTCGCCGGGTAGCGGGCCCCTATGGGATACGCAGTATTTT
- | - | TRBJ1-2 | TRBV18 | CASSPGEGYGYTF | TGTGCCAGCTCACCCGGGGAGGGCTATGGCTACACCTTC
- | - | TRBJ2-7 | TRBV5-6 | CASSFQGSYEQYF | TGTGCCAGCAGCTTCCAGGGGTCTTACGAGCAGTACTTC
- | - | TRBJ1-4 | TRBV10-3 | CAIGGPGEKLFF | TGTGCCATCGGAGGGCCGGGTGAAAAACTGTTTTTT
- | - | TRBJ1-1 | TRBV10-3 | CAIEEGMNTEAFF | TGTGCCATCGAGGAGGGGATGAACACTGAAGCTTTCTTT
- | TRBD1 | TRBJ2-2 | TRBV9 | CASSVETGGTGELFF | TGTGCCAGCAGCGTGGAGACAGGGGGCACCGGGGAGCTGTTTTTT
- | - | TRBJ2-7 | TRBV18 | CASSPVEAPPYEQYF | TGTGCCAGCTCACCTGTAGAAGCGCCGCCCTACGAGCAGTACTTC
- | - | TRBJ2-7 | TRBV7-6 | CASSPLANYYEQYF | TGTGCCAGCAGCCCGCTAGCGAACTACTACGAGCAGTACTTC
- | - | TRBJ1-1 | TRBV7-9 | CASSTRAAVLGNTEAFF | TGTGCCAGCAGCACGCGCGCGGCCGTTTTGGGGAACACTGAAGCTTTCTTT
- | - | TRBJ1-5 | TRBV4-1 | CASSQDNSLSQPQHF | TGCGCCAGCAGCCAAGACAACAGTTTAAGTCAGCCCCAGCATTTT
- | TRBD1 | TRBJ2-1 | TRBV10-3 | CAISESRGQFNNEQFF | TGTGCCATCAGTGAATCCCGGGGACAGTTTAACAATGAGCAGTTCTTC
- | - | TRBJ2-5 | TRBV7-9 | CASSPGAGPATQETQYF | TGTGCCAGCAGCCCTGGGGCAGGCCCAGCAACCCAAGAGACCCAGTACTTC
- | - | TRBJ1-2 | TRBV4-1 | CASSQVGGYGYTF | TGCGCCAGCAGCCAAGTTGGGGGCTACGGCTACACCTTC
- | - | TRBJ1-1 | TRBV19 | CASRLRDMNTEAFF | TGTGCCAGTAGGCTCAGGGACATGAACACTGAAGCTTTCTTT
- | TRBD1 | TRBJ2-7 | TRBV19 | CASSIGGQAYEQYF | TGTGCCAGTAGTATTGGGGGACAGGCCTACGAGCAGTACTTC
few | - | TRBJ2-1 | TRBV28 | CASSFWAVRGVPGAYNEQFF | TGTGCCAGCAGTTTTTGGGCCGTACGTGGGGTCCCGGGGGCCTACAATGAGCAGTTCTTC
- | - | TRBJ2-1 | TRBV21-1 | CASIQSKSGGFSYNEQFF | TGTGCCAGCATTCAAAGTAAGAGCGGGGGGTTCTCCTACAATGAGCAGTTCTTC
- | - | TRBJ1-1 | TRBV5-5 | CASSLGVGRGPLVAFF | TGTGCCAGCAGCTTGGGGGTCGGCAGGGGCCCGTTAGTGGCTTTCTTT
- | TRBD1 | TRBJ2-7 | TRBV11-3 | CASGTGNSHEQYF | TGTGCCAGCGGGACAGGGAACAGCCACGAGCAGTACTTC
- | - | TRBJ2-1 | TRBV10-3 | CATRRLGYNEQFF | TGTGCCACCCGGAGGCTGGGTTACAATGAGCAGTTCTTC
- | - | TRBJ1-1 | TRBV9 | CASSVGQKNTEAFF | TGTGCCAGCAGCGTAGGGCAGAAGAACACTGAAGCTTTCTTT
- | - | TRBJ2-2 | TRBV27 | CASSRLRTANTGELFF | TGTGCCAGCAGCCGATTACGGACTGCGAACACCGGGGAGCTGTTTTTT
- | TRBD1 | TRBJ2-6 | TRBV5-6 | CASSPSDRGESGANVLTF | TGTGCCAGCAGCCCGTCCGACAGGGGGGAGTCTGGGGCCAACGTCCTGACTTTC
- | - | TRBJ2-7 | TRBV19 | CASSIPGQLIYEQYF | TGTGCCAGTAGTATCCCCGGACAGCTAATCTACGAGCAGTACTTC
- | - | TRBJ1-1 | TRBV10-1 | CASSESDPRNTEAFF | TGCGCCAGCAGTGAGTCAGATCCGAGGAACACTGAAGCTTTCTTT
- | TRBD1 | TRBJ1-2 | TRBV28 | CASSFWTGFYGYTF | TGTGCCAGCAGTTTTTGGACAGGGTTCTATGGCTACACCTTC
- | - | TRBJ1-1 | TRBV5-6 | CASSLQETEAFF | TGTGCCAGCAGCTTACAGGAGACTGAAGCTTTCTTT
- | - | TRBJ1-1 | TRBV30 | CAWSLGHHTEAFF | TGTGCCTGGAGTCTGGGACACCACACTGAAGCTTTCTTT
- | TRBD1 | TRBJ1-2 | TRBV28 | CASSLLQGAGGYTF | TGTGCCAGCAGTTTATTACAGGGGGCTGGGGGCTACACCTTC
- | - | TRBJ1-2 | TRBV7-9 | CASSFQGRSYGYTF | TGTGCCAGCAGCTTCCAGGGGCGTAGCTATGGCTACACCTTC
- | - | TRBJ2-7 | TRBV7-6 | CASSLFSGRTYYEQYF | TGTGCCAGCAGCTTATTTTCAGGGCGAACATACTACGAGCAGTACTTC
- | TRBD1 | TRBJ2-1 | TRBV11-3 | CASSSGTGESNEQFF | TGTGCCAGCAGTTCCGGGACAGGGGAGTCCAATGAGCAGTTCTTC
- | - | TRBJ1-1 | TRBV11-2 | CASSGPGDLMNTEAFF | TGTGCCAGCAGCGGCCCGGGAGATCTAATGAACACTGAAGCTTTCTTT
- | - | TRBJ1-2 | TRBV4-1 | CASSQGRGPSNYGYTF | TGCGCCAGCAGCCAAGGGCGGGGGCCGTCTAACTATGGCTACACCTTC
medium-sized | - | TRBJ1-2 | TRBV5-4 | CASSPIGQGYGYTF | TGTGCCAGCAGCCCGATCGGGCAGGGGTATGGCTACACCTTC
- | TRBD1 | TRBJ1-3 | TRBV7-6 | CASSPQDTGVWGNTIYF | TGTGCCAGCAGCCCTCAGGACACAGGGGTTTGGGGAAACACCATATATTTT
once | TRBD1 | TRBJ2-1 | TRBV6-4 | CASSDGRGPYNEQFF | TGTGCCAGCAGTGACGGCAGGGGGCCCTACAATGAGCAGTTCTTC
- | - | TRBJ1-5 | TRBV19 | CASSIDREGPNQPQHF | TGTGCCAGTAGTATAGATCGGGAAGGGCCCAATCAGCCCCAGCATTTT
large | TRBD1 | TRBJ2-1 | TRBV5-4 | CASRKPPGQGKDEQFF | TGTGCCAGCAGAAAACCTCCGGGACAGGGTAAGGATGAGCAGTTCTTC
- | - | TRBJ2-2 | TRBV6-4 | CASSDRGHTGELFF | TGTGCCAGCAGTGACCGGGGTCACACCGGGGAGCTGTTTTTT